This TCR beta chain was observed in a study of Ad26.COV2.S vaccination and SARS-CoV-2 variants. Overall study findings and caveats: Similar non-spike TCR breadth was seen in vaccine and placebo recipients.

The CDR3 contains 21 residues. From germline, CDR1 is LNHDA and CDR2 SQIVND (reference sequence). J lost 0 bases, V lost 8 bases, and 24 bases had no gene match. Regarding treatment: 19 received Ad26.COV2.S at low or high dose, single or two shots; roughly five received placebo; per-sample allocation not given. Sampling occurred on day 63 after the first vaccine or placebo injection. The table came from immunoSEQ multiplex PCR; TCRdb's copy has only in-frame clones and leaves some out. The repertoire holds hundreds of thousands of clones, with approximately 89% as singletons. Turning to this clone: Its target is unknown.

V and J are TRBV19 and TRBJ1-4; 7 bases map to TRBD1. This clonotype originated in a person aged 18-65 years who received the Ad26.COV2.S COVID-19 vaccine or a placebo. The sample was peripheral blood, taken in a trial of Ad26.COV2.S vaccine versus placebo. The CDR3 region is CASSKPKQERGTASTNEKLFF. CDR3 DNA sequence: TGTGCCAGTTCCAAACCTAAACAAGAGAGAGGGACAGCCTCAACTAATGAAAAACTGTTTTTT.